A selection of T cell receptor beta chains follows, all from one sample in a study of regulatory T cells in long-lasting Graves disease. TCRdb re-called the multiplex PCR reads with MiXCR, one entry per CDR3 protein. Here the sample spans 350,000 to 450,000 distinct CDR3 sequences, about 11% being singletons. These data are also associated with another study on T cells in Graves' hyperthyroidism and ophthalmopathy.

Sequencing was performed on peripheral blood mononuclear cells (PBMCs), taken at new diagnosis, from a patient treated with antithyroid drugs. These receptors originate from a woman between 18 and 30 years old with Graves disease. Each CDR3 is given with its conserved first and last residue. D genes are given only for firm matches. The size entry is marked missing in some rows and otherwise reads once, few, many or a size class.

>TRBV7-8|TRBD1|many|TRBJ1-2
CASSPTGTANFNYGYTF
TGTGCCAGCAGCCCGACCGGGACAGCAAATTTTAACTATGGCTACACCTTC
>TRBV6-2/TRBV6-3|.|.|TRBJ1-1
CASRMTARWAEAFF
TGTGCCAGCAGAATGACAGCCCGATGGGCTGAAGCTTTCTTT
>TRBV20-1|.|few|TRBJ2-5
CSAANFRGYETQYF
TGCAGTGCCGCTAATTTCAGGGGATACGAGACCCAGTACTTC
>TRBV20-1|.|many|TRBJ1-1
CSGFKGRRTEAFF
TGCAGTGGATTTAAGGGACGGAGAACTGAAGCTTTCTTT
>TRBV12-3/TRBV12-4|.|few|TRBJ2-3
CASIMGDTQYF
TGTGCCAGCATTATGGGGGATACGCAGTATTTT
>TRBV5-8|.|few|TRBJ1-5
CASSLVLTISNQPQHF
TGTGCCAGCAGCTTGGTATTAACGATTAGCAATCAGCCCCAGCATTTT
>TRBV20-1|TRBD1|many|TRBJ1-1
CSAFDRGFNTEAFF
TGCAGTGCTTTTGACAGGGGGTTTAACACTGAAGCTTTCTTT
>TRBV2|.|many|TRBJ2-2
CASSNREWNTGELFF
TGTGCCAGCAGCAACAGGGAGTGGAACACCGGGGAGCTGTTTTTT
>TRBV20-1|TRBD2|.|TRBJ2-1
CSAPRQVLAGGVGEQFF
TGCAGTGCTCCCCGGCAGGTACTAGCGGGGGGAGTCGGTGAGCAGTTCTTC
>TRBV7-6|.|many|TRBJ2-1
CASSPGGPQEQFF
TGTGCCAGCAGCCCAGGCGGGCCGCAAGAGCAGTTCTTC
>TRBV18|.|many|TRBJ1-1
CASSLGRARTEAFF
TGTGCCAGCTCACTGGGTAGGGCCAGGACTGAAGCTTTCTTT
>TRBV28|.|many|TRBJ2-3
CASSFVWGGTDTQYF
TGTGCCAGCAGTTTCGTGTGGGGTGGCACAGATACGCAGTATTTT
>TRBV14|.|few|TRBJ1-1
CASSQLKATEAFF
TGTGCCAGCAGCCAACTAAAGGCCACTGAAGCTTTCTTT
>TRBV5-1|TRBD1|.|TRBJ1-1
CASSGTGLVNTEAFF
TGCGCCAGCAGCGGGACAGGGTTGGTGAACACTGAAGCTTTCTTT
>TRBV20-1|.|many|TRBJ2-5
CSAISSAPETQYF
TGCAGTGCTATTTCTAGCGCCCCAGAGACCCAGTACTTC
>TRBV19|.|few|TRBJ1-5
CASRVFARSQPQHF
TGTGCCAGTAGGGTCTTTGCGAGGAGTCAGCCCCAGCATTTT
>TRBV4-2|TRBD2|few|TRBJ2-5
CASSQGLRLAEGETQYF
TGTGCCAGCAGCCAAGGTCTTCGGCTAGCGGAAGGTGAGACCCAGTACTTC
>TRBV5-1|.|many|TRBJ2-1
CASSHNPGDRGYNEQFF
TGCGCCAGCAGCCATAATCCGGGGGACAGAGGCTACAATGAGCAGTTCTTC
>TRBV18|.|many|TRBJ2-1
CASSPPVTTNEQFF
TGTGCCAGCTCACCACCTGTGACGACCAATGAGCAGTTCTTC
>TRBV7-9|TRBD2|few|TRBJ2-5
CASSFSGNEETQYF
TGTGCCAGCAGCTTTAGCGGGAACGAAGAGACCCAGTACTTC
>TRBV24-1|TRBD1|many|TRBJ1-1
CATSDETGVAEAFF
TGTGCCACCAGTGACGAGACAGGGGTCGCTGAAGCTTTCTTT
>TRBV6-1|.|many|TRBJ1-1
CASILTLNTEAFF
TGTGCCAGCATTCTTACACTAAACACTGAAGCTTTCTTT
>TRBV12-3/TRBV12-4|.|many|TRBJ2-1
CASRGSSYNEQFF
TGTGCATCCAGAGGGAGCTCCTACAATGAGCAGTTCTTC
>TRBV4-3|.|.|TRBJ1-1
CASSPQTGGNTEAFF
TGCGCCAGCAGCCCCCAGACAGGTGGGAACACTGAAGCTTTCTTT
>TRBV15|.|.|TRBJ1-2
CATSIETGAYTF
TGTGCCACCAGCATTGAGACCGGAGCCTACACCTTC
>TRBV28|.|many|TRBJ2-7
CASIAWGRAYEQYF
TGTGCCAGCATTGCGTGGGGCCGGGCCTACGAGCAGTACTTC
>TRBV7-9|.|many|TRBJ1-1
CASTFPGQGINTEAFF
TGTGCCAGCACCTTTCCCGGCCAGGGGATAAACACTGAAGCTTTCTTT
>TRBV6-2/TRBV6-3|.|many|TRBJ1-3
CASSVEESSGNTIYF
TGTGCCAGCAGTGTTGAAGAGTCCTCTGGAAACACCATATATTTT
>TRBV19|.|few|TRBJ1-1
CASTPVIGAARRDTEAFF
TGTGCCAGTACCCCGGTAATCGGGGCAGCGCGCAGGGACACTGAAGCTTTCTTT
>TRBV27|TRBD2|.|TRBJ2-1
CASAGGNERFF
TGTGCCAGTGCGGGAGGGAATGAGCGGTTCTTC
>TRBV4-1|.|many|TRBJ1-1
CASRGQWETNMNTEAFF
TGCGCCAGCAGAGGACAGTGGGAAACTAACATGAACACTGAAGCTTTCTTT
>TRBV7-6|.|many|TRBJ1-1
CASSLESGSNTEAFF
TGTGCCAGCAGCTTAGAGTCTGGGTCGAACACTGAAGCTTTCTTT
>TRBV15|.|many|TRBJ2-1
CATSRDRAYNEQFF
TGTGCCACCAGCAGAGATAGGGCTTACAATGAGCAGTTCTTC
>TRBV12-3/TRBV12-4|TRBD1|many|TRBJ2-7
CASRSGTATYEQYF
TGTGCCAGCAGATCCGGGACAGCTACCTACGAGCAGTACTTC
>TRBV29-1|TRBD1|many|TRBJ1-2
CSVEDWTGTDYGYTF
TGCAGCGTTGAAGACTGGACAGGAACGGACTATGGCTACACCTTC
>TRBV3-1|TRBD1|many|TRBJ1-1
CASSFRQGTEAFF
TGTGCCAGCAGCTTTCGACAGGGGACTGAAGCTTTCTTT
>TRBV5-1|.|many|TRBJ1-2
CASSLGWGDGYTF
TGCGCCAGCAGCTTGGGTTGGGGAGATGGCTACACCTTC
>TRBV5-4|.|many|TRBJ2-1
CASSLAGFGGLEQFF
TGTGCCAGCAGCTTGGCTGGTTTTGGCGGCCTCGAGCAGTTCTTC
>TRBV3-1|TRBD1|.|TRBJ2-5
CASSQPGTALRGTQYF
TGTGCCAGCAGCCAACCCGGGACAGCGCTTAGGGGGACCCAGTACTTC
>TRBV4-3|.|.|TRBJ1-5
CASSQDWSAREGNQPQHF
TGCGCCAGCAGCCAAGATTGGTCGGCCAGGGAAGGCAATCAGCCCCAGCATTTT
>TRBV20-1|.|.|TRBJ2-1
CSASGVRDPYNEQFF
TGCAGTGCTAGTGGTGTGCGGGACCCCTACAATGAGCAGTTCTTC
>TRBV5-1|.|many|TRBJ1-1
CASSLSREGTEAFF
TGCGCCAGCAGCTTGAGTCGAGAGGGGACTGAAGCTTTCTTT
>TRBV12-3/TRBV12-4|TRBD1|.|TRBJ2-1
CASSLGQGAWSEQFF
TGTGCCAGCAGTTTAGGGCAGGGGGCTTGGAGTGAGCAGTTCTTC
>TRBV15|TRBD2|many|TRBJ2-1
CATSRDNRLAGVGEQFF
TGTGCCACCAGCAGAGATAATAGGCTAGCGGGAGTCGGTGAGCAGTTCTTC
>TRBV20-1|.|many|TRBJ2-3
CSAGGPTDTQYF
TGCAGTGCTGGGGGGCCCACAGATACGCAGTATTTT
>TRBV7-6|.|few|TRBJ1-4
CASSSGGGKLFF
TGTGCCAGCAGCTCCGGTGGGGGAAAACTGTTTTTT
>TRBV6-5|.|.|TRBJ1-1
CASSFSRDGSAGEAFF
TGTGCCAGCAGTTTCTCCAGGGATGGGAGCGCAGGTGAAGCTTTCTTT
>TRBV5-1|TRBD2|many|TRBJ2-7
CASSWTSGSYEQYF
TGTGCCAGCAGTTGGACTAGCGGGAGCTACGAGCAGTACTTC
>TRBV10-3|.|many|TRBJ2-4
CAISDDVKNIQYF
TGTGCCATCAGTGACGACGTCAAAAACATTCAGTACTTC
>TRBV5-1|.|.|TRBJ1-6
CASSAGLFNSPLHF
TGCGCCAGCAGCGCCGGACTCTTTAATTCACCCCTCCACTTT
>TRBV5-1|.|many|TRBJ2-2
CASSLPSTGELFF
TGCGCCAGCAGCTTACCTAGCACCGGGGAGCTGTTTTTT
>TRBV5-1|.|.|TRBJ2-5
CASRRGPQETQYF
TGCGCCAGCCGGAGGGGCCCCCAAGAGACCCAGTACTTC
>TRBV6-1|TRBD1|few|TRBJ1-1
CASTQGAMNTEASF
TGTGCCAGCACCCAGGGGGCAATGAACACTGAAGCTTCCTTT